Shown below are 20 T cell receptor beta chains from a single sample sequenced in a study of post-analysis software for immune sequencing data. Study observations and caveats: Relative to controls, patients had 5 or 6 TRBV segments at higher frequency, with TRBV5-6, TRBV5-1 and TRBV20-1 among these.

Their antigens are not known. The library was made from cDNA and included unique molecular identifiers. TCRdb passed the PCR reads through MiXCR, listing each CDR3 protein once. Of around 400,000 distinct CDR3 sequences listed, roughly 30% are singletons. Sample: blood. All receptors come from a girl aged 10 to 17 with multiple sclerosis.

This clonotype was found many times. This rearrangement joins TRBV29-1 to TRBJ2-5; TRBD1 agrees at 11 bases. Germline V gene lookup returns CDR1 SQVTM and CDR2 ANQGSEA. The CDR3 is 13 amino acids. Trimming removed 8 bases from V and 5 bases from J; junction bases left unmatched: 7. The CDR3 coding sequence is TGCAGCATTTGGACAGGGGGCCAGGAGACCCAGTACTTC. Protein: CSIWTGGQETQYF.

This clonotype has ten or more counts. The rearrangement uses TRBV29-1 and TRBJ2-1; D is ambiguous. V lost 0 bases and J 13 bases, leaving 10 bases between the germline ends. This CDR3 contains 11 residues. The germline CDR1 and CDR2 sequences are SQVTM and ANQGSEA. Written as DNA, the CDR3 is TGCAGCGTTGAAGATACCAAGTACCAGTTCTTC. Protein product: CSVEDTKYQFF.

The J gene is TRBJ2-2, the V gene TRBV7-2, with D unclear. This CDR3 has 15 residues. Germline CDR1 and CDR2: SGHTA and FQGNSA. Trimming removed 2 bases from V and 1 base from J, with 8 bases in between. CDR3 bases: TGTGCCAGCAGCTTATTAGCTCAGAACACCGGGGAGCTGTTTTTT. It specifies CASSLLAQNTGELFF.

The chain employs TRBV7-9 and TRBJ1-4, with D maybe TRBD1 (5 bases). This CDR3 is built from 14 residues. V lost 4 bases, J lost 8 bases, and 14 bases lay in between. Germline-derived CDR1 and CDR2 are SEHNR and FQNEAQ (reference sequence). The CDR3 region is CASSCGADREKLFF. The CDR3, as DNA: TGTGCCAGCAGCTGCGGGGCAGATAGGGAAAAACTGTTTTTT.

The chain links TRBV12-3 or TRBV12-4 to TRBJ1-1; D is undetermined. The CDR3 runs to 14 residues. With 5 bases removed from V and 3 bases from J, the gap between germline ends came to 13 bases. The CDR3 coding sequence is TGTGCCAGCAGTCCCGTAAAGTGGGACACTGAAGCTTTCTTT. It codes for CASSPVKWDTEAFF.

This rearrangement joins TRBV20-1 to TRBJ2-3; 7 bases are shared with TRBD2. Looked up from germline, CDR1 is DFQATT and CDR2 is SNEGSKA (reference sequence). Trimming at V came to 6 bases and at J to 6 bases, leaving 12 bases not matched to a gene. The CDR3 contains 14 residues. CDR3 nucleotides: TGCAGTGCCGCGGAAGGAGGTAGCGGGGATACGCAGTATTTT. This codes for CSAAEGGSGDTQYF.

This chain connects TRBV29-1 to TRBJ1-5, with 7 bases fitting TRBD1. CDR3 length: 13 residues. V trimming: 3 bases; J trimming: 8 bases; junction bases outside the gene matches: 7. In germline, CDR1 is SQVTM, CDR2 ANQGSEA. CDR3 bases: TGCAGCGTTGAGACAGGGTCTGGGGAGCCCCAGCATTTT. This translates into CSVETGSGEPQHF.

The genes are TRBV7-2 and TRBJ2-2; D remains unclear. This CDR3 is built from 14 residues. Germline V CDR1 and CDR2: SGHTA, FQGNSA. V lost 3 bases to trimming and J lost 1 base, with 6 bases between them. CDR3: CASSLIWNTGELFF. CDR3 coding DNA: TGTGCCAGCAGCTTGATCTGGAACACCGGGGAGCTGTTTTTT.

This clonotype was observed a few times. V is TRBV5-1 and J is TRBJ1-1, with TRBD1 matching 7 bases. The ends lost 1 base at V and 1 base at J; junction bases unmatched: 7. The germline CDR1 and CDR2 sequences are SGHRS and YFSETQ. The CDR3 spans 16 residues. The CDR3 nucleotides read TGCGCCAGCAGCTTGACAGGGGCCGGGAGGAACACTGAAGCTTTCTTT. Protein sequence: CASSLTGAGRNTEAFF.

This clonotype has at least ten counts. This chain joins TRBV5-5 and TRBJ2-7; no reliable D call. Trimming took off 4 bases at V and 2 bases at J, with 7 bases between the two ends. Germline CDR1 reads SGHKS; CDR2 reads YYEKEE (reference sequence). This CDR3 contains 12 residues. CDR3 amino acids: CASSLEPYEQYF. CDR3 DNA sequence: TGTGCCAGCAGCCTGGAACCCTACGAGCAGTACTTC.

Details on this clonotype: This could be a read error, since a much larger clone is one nucleotide away. The chain couples TRBV4-2 to TRBJ2-4, with 9 nucleotides matching TRBD1. CDR3 length: 15 residues. Germline values: CDR1 LGHNA, CDR2 YNFKEQ. The trim removed 5 bases at V and 0 bases at J, leaving 2 bases unmatched. The CDR3, as DNA: TGTGCCAGCAGCGGACAGGGGATAGCCAAAAACATTCAGTACTTC. Protein: CASSGQGIAKNIQYF.

This chain uses TRBV14 with TRBJ2-3; D is undetermined. The germline V gene has CDR1 SGHDN and CDR2 FVKESK. Trimming took off 0 bases at V and 0 bases at J, with 22 bases between the two ends. The CDR3 extends over 20 amino acids. CDR3 in DNA: TGTGCCAGCAGCCAAGATTTTTTATCGGTAACCCGGACGAGCACAGATACGCAGTATTTT. It codes for CASSQDFLSVTRTSTDTQYF.

With respect to this clonotype: At one boundary the junction diverges from the germline segment, which might be a read error. The chain joins TRBV7-7 to TRBJ2-1, with D tentatively TRBD1 (6 bases). The CDR3 runs 15 residues. Germline V gene data show CDR1 as SSHAT and CDR2 as FNYEAQ (reference sequence). The CDR3 DNA follows: TGTGCTAGCAGAGGGGACACTTGCTCCTACAATGAGCAGTTCTTC. Translated: CASRGDTCSYNEQFF.

Concerning this clonotype itself: Germline is not matched at one junction end, which may reflect a read error. The chain links TRBV12-3 or TRBV12-4 to TRBJ2-3, with D perhaps assigned TRBD1 or TRBD2 (5 bases each). CDR3 length: 15 amino acids. CDR3 residues: CASSLRGISTDAQYF. CDR3 nucleotide sequence: TGTGCCAGCAGTTTGAGGGGAATTAGCACAGATGCGCAGTATTTT.

The V and J genes are TRBV11-1 and TRBJ2-5, with D perhaps matching TRBD2 (5 bases). The CDR3 is 14 amino acids. The V gene's germline CDR1 is SGHAT and CDR2 FQDESV (reference sequence). Between the trimmed V and J ends, which lost 2 bases and 5 bases, there was a span of 12 bases. DNA of the CDR3: TGTGCCAGCAGCTTACAGTGGAGGAGGGAGACCCAGTACTTC. The encoded protein is CASSLQWRRETQYF.

The chain employs TRBV3-1 and TRBJ2-5, with 15 bases fitting TRBD2. The V gene end was trimmed by 5 bases and the J gene end by 5 bases; junction bases not matched to a gene: 3. From germline, CDR1 is LGHDT and CDR2 YNNKEL (reference sequence). This CDR3 is built from 15 residues. The CDR3 region has the DNA TGTGCCAGCAGCGGACTAGCGGGGGGGCACGAGACCCAGTACTTC. Encoded protein: CASSGLAGGHETQYF.

This chain connects TRBV6-2 or TRBV6-3 to TRBJ2-7, with D unclear. Between the trimmed V and J ends, which lost 4 bases and 2 bases, there was a span of 6 bases. The CDR3 runs 12 residues. Per the germline V gene, CDR1 is MNHEY and CDR2 is SVGEGT. The CDR3 loop is CASSLPPYEQYF. In DNA form, the CDR3 reads TGTGCCAGCAGTTTACCTCCCTACGAGCAGTACTTC.

The sample holds a few counts of this clonotype. The CDR3 spells CASSYRSTNEKLFF. CDR3 nucleotides: TGTGCCAGCAGTTACCGTTCAACTAATGAAAAACTGTTTTTT. The chain couples TRBV6-5 to TRBJ1-4, with unresolved D. With 2 bases removed from V and 0 bases from J, the gap between germline ends came to 4 bases. The germline V gene encodes CDR1 MNHEY and CDR2 SVGAGI. This CDR3 comprises 14 residues.

This clonotype was picked up a small number of times. The chain is built from TRBV6-6 and TRBJ2-3, with a tentative D call TRBD2 (6 bases). V was trimmed by 5 bases and J by 2 bases, leaving 14 bases between them. CDR1 and CDR2 (germline): MNHNY, SVGAGI (reference sequence). The CDR3 consists of 15 residues. The CDR3 sequence: CASSKLAPPTDTQYF. CDR3 nucleotides: TGTGCCAGCAGTAAGCTAGCGCCCCCCACAGATACGCAGTATTTT.

V gene TRBV6-5 combines with J gene TRBJ1-1; 7 nucleotides match TRBD1. CDR3 length: 13 residues. Unmatched junction bases numbered 7, after V lost 5 bases and J lost 7 bases. Germline V CDR1 and CDR2: MNHEY, SVGAGI. The DNA of the CDR3 is TGTGCCAGCAGTCAGGGGGGGACCGTTGAAGCTTTCTTT. It specifies CASSQGGTVEAFF.